This T cell receptor (beta chain) was found in a study of control samples from healthy donors and cancer patients. The CDR3 has 13 amino acids. Germline V gene data show CDR1 as SNHLY and CDR2 as FYNNEI. Between the trimmed V and J ends, which lost 6 bases and 4 bases, there was a span of 12 bases. Profiled with immunoSEQ multiplex PCR; TCRdb holds only in-frame clones, not every one. The sample has some 170,000 clones, over 90% seen once. The chain recombines TRBV2 with TRBJ1-1; the D is unclear. The specimen sequenced was blood. The source is a woman aged 25-40 years in good health. The chain's CDR3 is CASRDSRGTEAFF. The CDR3 region has the DNA TGTGCCAGCAGGGACTCCCGGGGCACTGAAGCTTTCTTT.